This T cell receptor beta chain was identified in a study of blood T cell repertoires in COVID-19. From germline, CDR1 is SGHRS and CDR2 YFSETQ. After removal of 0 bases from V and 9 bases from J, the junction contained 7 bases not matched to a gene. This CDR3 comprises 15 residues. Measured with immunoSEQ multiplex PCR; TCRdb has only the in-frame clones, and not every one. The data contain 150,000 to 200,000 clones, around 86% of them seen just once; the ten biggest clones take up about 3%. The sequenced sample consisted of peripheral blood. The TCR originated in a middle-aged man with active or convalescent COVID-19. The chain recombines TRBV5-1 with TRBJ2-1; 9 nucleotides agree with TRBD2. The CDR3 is CASSLEAGGRTEQFF. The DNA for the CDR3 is TGCGCCAGCAGCTTGGAGGCGGGGGGGCGGACTGAGCAGTTCTTC.